This section outlines one T cell receptor (beta chain) sequence together with its context. This record belongs to a study of blood T cell repertoires in COVID-19. On the study more broadly: PBMCs, B-cell-depleted T cells, or T cells provided the cDNA or gDNA that made up the material.

Germline CDR1 WNHNN, CDR2 SYGVQD (reference sequence). V was cut by 5 bases and J by 1 base, with 8 bases left in between. The CDR3 totals 13 residues. Clones were read by immunoSEQ multiplex PCR, and TCRdb kept only the in-frame ones, dropping some. There are approximately 300,000 clones in the sample; more than 85% occur only once, and around 0.8% lies in the top ten. The TCR comes from a man aged 30-40 years with acute or convalescent COVID-19. The chain employs TRBV10-1 and TRBJ1-1; D may be TRBD1 (5 bases). Sequenced sample: peripheral blood. The CDR3 loop reads CASSWGRNTEAFF. CDR3 nucleotides: TGCGCCAGCAGTTGGGGCAGGAACACTGAAGCTTTCTTT.